Below, 20 T cell receptor beta chains from the same sample are listed, as sequenced in a study of shared clonotypes between healthy human individuals. Sequencing was performed with immunoSEQ multiplex PCR; in TCRdb, only in-frame clones are kept and a portion is missing. The table records about half a million clones, almost 80% of them present only once. The specimen sequenced was PBMCs. These receptors all come from a woman in her thirties or forties in good health. Some clones in this sample may be carry-over from other donors' samples.

This chain joins TRBV7-8 and TRBJ2-5, with TRBD2 matching over 13 bases. This CDR3 has 16 amino acids. CDR1 is SGHVS, CDR2 FQNEAQ, per germline. V lost 3 bases, J lost 4 bases, and 5 bases stayed unmatched. The CDR3 region has the DNA TGTGCCAGCAGCTTCGGACTAGCGGGAGTCGGAGAGACCCAGTACTTC. This translates into CASSFGLAGVGETQYF.

J is TRBJ2-1 and V is TRBV18, with TRBD2 matching over 7 bases. The germline CDR1 and CDR2 sequences are KGHSH and LQKENI. V lost 5 bases to trimming and J lost 6 bases; unmatched junction nucleotides: 10. This CDR3 has 15 residues. For the CDR3, the DNA is TGTGCCAGCTCATCACAGCGGGACTCCGGCAATGAGCAGTTCTTC. Translation gives CASSSQRDSGNEQFF.

The V and J genes are TRBV19 and TRBJ1-5, with a weak D call TRBD1 (6 bases). The CDR3 extends over 15 amino acids. CDR1 and CDR2 (germline): LNHDA, SQIVND (reference sequence). V was cut by 6 bases and J by 4 bases, with 16 bases left in between. The CDR3 protein is CASRRRGQGNQPQHF. The CDR3 DNA follows: TGTGCCAGTAGGCGACGGGGGCAGGGTAATCAGCCCCAGCATTTT.

About this clone itself: Since a much larger clone is just one base distant, this may be a read error. The chain couples TRBV5-4 to TRBJ1-2; TRBD1 matches at 10 bases. The CDR3 sequence is 17 residues long. Per germline, CDR1 SGHNT and CDR2 YYREEE (reference sequence). V lost 3 bases to trimming and J lost 6 bases; unmatched junction nucleotides: 14. CDR3 nucleotide sequence: TGTGCCAGCAGCTCGGACACCCGGGACAGGGGATGGAATGGCTACACCTTC. Translating gives CASSSDTRDRGWNGYTF.

Many counts were recorded for this clone. The V call is TRBV21-1, the J call TRBJ1-5. TRBV21-1 is marked as a pseudogene. The CDR3 is 16 amino acids. The chain's CDR3 is CASSSPGPNSNQPQHF. The CDR3 DNA reads TGTGCCAGCAGCTCTCCGGGACCTAATAGCAATCAGCCCCAGCATTTT.

Details on this clone: This same CDR3 is encoded by further DNA sequences in the sample. The rearrangement links TRBV7-2 to TRBJ2-3; D is unresolved. V gave up 3 bases and J gave up 5 bases, with 9 bases separating them. There are 13 residues in the CDR3. Germline CDR1 and CDR2: SGHTA and FQGNSA. In nucleotides, the CDR3 is TGTGCCAGCAGCTTGGAGTGGCTAGATACGCAGTATTTT. Its translation is CASSLEWLDTQYF.

This clone was detected many times. V is TRBV4-1 and J is TRBJ2-4; D call uncertain. CDR3 size: 17 residues. Between the trimmed V and J ends, which lost 4 bases and 0 bases, there was a span of 16 bases. Germline V CDR1 and CDR2: MGHRA, YSYEKL. The CDR3 region is CASSPVGSGRAKNIQYF. The CDR3 coding sequence is TGCGCCAGCAGCCCCGTGGGGTCCGGCCGAGCCAAAAACATTCAGTACTTC.

This chain joins TRBV18 and TRBJ2-7, with 10 bases lining up with TRBD1. Germline V gene lookup returns CDR1 KGHSH and CDR2 LQKENI. This CDR3 has 15 amino acids. V was clipped by 0 bases and J by 5 bases; unmatched bases: 4. CDR3 region: CASSPPGQGGNEQYF. The CDR3 nucleotides are TGTGCCAGCTCACCACCCGGACAGGGGGGCAACGAGCAGTACTTC.

V gene TRBV5-4 combines with J gene TRBJ1-1; D gene ambiguous. The CDR3 totals 13 residues. V was trimmed by 4 bases and J by 5 bases, leaving 12 bases between them. Germline CDR1 reads SGHNT; CDR2 reads YYREEE (reference sequence). CDR3 nucleotides: TGTGCCAGCAGCCCAGAGAGTTGGACTGAAGCTTTCTTT. Its protein product is CASSPESWTEAFF.

In its sample, this clone was seen once. The DNA of the CDR3 is TGTGCCAGCAGGCAGAGGAAGGGCAGAGGCACAGATACGCAGTATTTT. It yields the protein CASRQRKGRGTDTQYF. The chain recombines TRBV28 with TRBJ2-3; no firm D call. V was pared by 6 bases and J by 1 base, with 17 bases between. Germline-derived CDR1 and CDR2 are MDHEN and SYDVKM. This CDR3 contains 16 residues.

This chain uses TRBV5-1 with TRBJ2-5; D is tentatively TRBD1 or TRBD2 (6 bases each). From germline, CDR1 is SGHRS and CDR2 YFSETQ. V shed 6 bases and J shed 1 base, with 13 bases lying between them. The CDR3 is 14 residues long. DNA for the CDR3: TGCGCCAGCACTGTTTGGGGGGCCCAAGAGACCCAGTACTTC. Its protein is CASTVWGAQETQYF.

This clone was found once. V is TRBV7-9 and J is TRBJ1-1, with 10 bases fitting TRBD1. CDR1 and CDR2 (germline): SEHNR, FQNEAQ (reference sequence). With V trimmed by 5 bases and J by 1 base, 4 bases remained unmatched. The CDR3 covers 15 residues. Here the CDR3 reads CASSPGDRGNTEAFF. CDR3 DNA sequence: TGTGCCAGCAGCCCAGGGGACAGGGGGAACACTGAAGCTTTCTTT. The full variable domain, completed using reference TRBV7-9 and TRBJ1-1, is DTGVSQNPRHKITKRGQNVTFRCDPISEHNRLYWYRQTLGQGPEFLTYFQNEAQLEKSRLLSDRFSAERPKGSFSTLEIQRTEQGDSAMYLCASSPGDRGNTEAFFGQGTRLTVV.

The genes are TRBV7-3 and TRBJ2-2, with TRBD2 matching over 7 bases. This CDR3 comprises 16 residues. Germline trimming cut 4 bases from V and 1 base from J; bases unmatched to any gene: 6. Looked up from germline, CDR1 is SGHTA and CDR2 is FQGTGA. CDR3 protein: CASSSLGGWNTGELFF. The CDR3 DNA reads as TGTGCCAGCAGCTCTCTGGGGGGGTGGAACACCGGGGAGCTGTTTTTT.

The chain couples TRBV6-4 to TRBJ1-5; 7 bases fit TRBD1. The CDR3 has 15 residues. The ends lost 4 bases at V and 2 bases at J; junction bases unmatched: 5. The germline V gene has CDR1 MRHNA and CDR2 SNTAGT. The CDR3 bases are TGTGCCAGCAGTGCGACAGGGCTTGGCAATCAGCCCCAGCATTTT. This codes for CASSATGLGNQPQHF.

The chain uses TRBV7-3 and TRBJ2-1, with 8 bases matching TRBD2. The CDR3 runs to 16 residues. Per germline, CDR1 SGHTA and CDR2 FQGTGA. V shed 1 base and J 4 bases; nucleotides not matched to a gene: 6. CDR3 residues: CASSLNAGGGYNEQFF. CDR3 bases: TGTGCCAGCAGCTTAAACGCGGGAGGTGGTTACAATGAGCAGTTCTTC.

This chain links TRBV5-6 with TRBJ1-5; a weak D match, TRBD1 (5 bases). With 0 bases removed from V and 6 bases from J, the gap between germline ends came to 7 bases. The CDR3 is 13 amino acids. CDR1 is SGHDT and CDR2 is YYEEEE in the germline V gene. CDR3 nucleotides: TGTGCCAGCAGCTTGGATGGGGGTCAGCCCCAGCATTTT. It encodes CASSLDGGQPQHF.

J is TRBJ2-3 and V is TRBV11-2; 12 bases match TRBD2. This CDR3 has 16 residues. Germline loops: CDR1 SGHAT, CDR2 FQNNGV. The V gene end was trimmed by 5 bases and the J gene end by 2 bases; junction bases not matched to a gene: 5. CDR3 residues: CASSPGLAGSTDTQYF. The CDR3 DNA is TGTGCCAGCAGCCCCGGACTAGCGGGATCCACAGATACGCAGTATTTT.

This clone came up many times. This chain connects TRBV6-1 to TRBJ1-5; D uncertain. CDR1 is MNHNS, CDR2 SASEGT, per germline. The CDR3 spans 13 residues. Trimming took off 5 bases at V and 0 bases at J, with 5 bases between the two ends. The CDR3 reads CASSLNSNQPQHF. CDR3 nucleotide sequence: TGTGCCAGCAGTCTAAATAGCAATCAGCCCCAGCATTTT.

V and J are TRBV28 and TRBJ2-7; 8 positions agree with TRBD2. Germline V gives CDR1 MDHEN, CDR2 SYDVKM. Trimming cost V 8 bases and J 2 bases; bases outside gene matches: 5. CDR3 length: 13 amino acids. CDR3 loop: CASLGSGTYEQYF. The DNA for the CDR3 is TGTGCCAGCCTTGGTAGCGGGACCTACGAGCAGTACTTC.

This clone has just one count. The sample holds other DNA sequences that translate to the same CDR3. V usage is TRBV19 and J usage is TRBJ2-2; D is unclear. Looked up from germline, CDR1 is LNHDA and CDR2 is SQIVND (reference sequence). This CDR3 has 12 residues. The V and J ends lost 4 bases and 3 bases respectively, with 3 bases between them. In DNA form, the CDR3 reads TGTGCCAGTAGTACGCACACCGGGGAGCTGTTTTTT. Amino acids: CASSTHTGELFF.